The present entry profiles one TCR beta chain with its context. Its cognate antigen is unknown. These data come from a study of tumor and adjacent non-tumor tissue in lung cancer. Study-level points and caveats: Tumor tissue had significantly higher TCR diversity than normal lung.

V trimming: 2 bases; J trimming: 8 bases; junction bases outside the gene matches: 10. The germline CDR1 and CDR2 sequences are MGHRA and YSYEKL. The CDR3 spans 18 residues. The library came from three nested PCR rounds adapted from ARM-PCR protocols. TCRdb reprocessed the multiplex PCR reads with MiXCR, giving one entry per CDR3 protein. The table records about 75,000 distinct CDR3 sequences, around two thirds of them present only once. RNA was extracted from bulk tissue without any cell sorting. This non-tumor lung sample came from over 3 cm beyond the tumor edge. Sequencing was done on a sample of distant non-tumor lung tissue. This rearrangement joins TRBV4-1 to TRBJ2-1; TRBD2 matches 15 bases. The origin of this receptor is a woman between 50 and 59 years old with non-small cell lung cancer. This chain's CDR3 is CASSQLLWTSGRAHEQFF. The CDR3 nucleotides read TGCGCCAGCAGCCAACTCCTCTGGACTAGCGGGAGGGCCCATGAGCAGTTCTTC.